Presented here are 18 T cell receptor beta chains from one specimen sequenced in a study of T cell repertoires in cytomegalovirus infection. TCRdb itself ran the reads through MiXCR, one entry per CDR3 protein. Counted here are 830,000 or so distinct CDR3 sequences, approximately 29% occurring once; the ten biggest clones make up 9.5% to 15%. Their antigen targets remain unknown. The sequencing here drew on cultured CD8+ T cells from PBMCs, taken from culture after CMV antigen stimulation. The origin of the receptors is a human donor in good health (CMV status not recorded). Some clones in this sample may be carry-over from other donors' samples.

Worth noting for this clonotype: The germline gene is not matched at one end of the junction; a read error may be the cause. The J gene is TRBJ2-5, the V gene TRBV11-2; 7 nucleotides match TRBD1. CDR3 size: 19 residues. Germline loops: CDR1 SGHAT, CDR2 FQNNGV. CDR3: CASSLVYYRDRAKSGTQYF. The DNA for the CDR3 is TGTGCCAGCAGCTTAGTGTACTATCGTGACAGGGCAAAGTCGGGGACCCAGTACTTT.

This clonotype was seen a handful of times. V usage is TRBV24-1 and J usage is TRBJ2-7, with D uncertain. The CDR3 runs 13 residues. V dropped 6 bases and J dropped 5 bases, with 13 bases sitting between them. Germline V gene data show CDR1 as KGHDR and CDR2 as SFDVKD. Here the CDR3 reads CATSPDQSDEQYV. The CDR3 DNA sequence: TGTGCCACCAGTCCGGACCAGAGCGACGAGCAGTACGTC.

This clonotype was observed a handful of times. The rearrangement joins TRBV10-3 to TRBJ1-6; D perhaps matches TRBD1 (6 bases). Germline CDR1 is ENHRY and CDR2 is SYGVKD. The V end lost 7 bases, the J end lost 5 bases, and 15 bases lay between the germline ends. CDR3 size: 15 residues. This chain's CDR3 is CAIITGQGHNSPLHF. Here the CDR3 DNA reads TGTGCCATCATAACGGGACAAGGCCATAATTCACCCCTCCACTTT.

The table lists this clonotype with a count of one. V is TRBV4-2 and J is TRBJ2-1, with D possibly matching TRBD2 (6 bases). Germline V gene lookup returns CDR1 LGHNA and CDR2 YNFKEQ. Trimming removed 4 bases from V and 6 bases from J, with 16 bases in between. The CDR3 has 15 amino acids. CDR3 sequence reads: CASSRTSLALNEQFF. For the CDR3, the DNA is TGTGCCAGCAGCCGAACCTCACTAGCTCTCAATGAGCAGTTCTTC.

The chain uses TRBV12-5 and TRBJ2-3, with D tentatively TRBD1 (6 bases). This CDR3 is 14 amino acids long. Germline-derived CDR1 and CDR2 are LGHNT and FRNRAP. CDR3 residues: CALVTGYSTDTQYF. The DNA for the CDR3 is TGTGCCCTCGTAACAGGGTACTCCACAGATACGCAGTATTTT.

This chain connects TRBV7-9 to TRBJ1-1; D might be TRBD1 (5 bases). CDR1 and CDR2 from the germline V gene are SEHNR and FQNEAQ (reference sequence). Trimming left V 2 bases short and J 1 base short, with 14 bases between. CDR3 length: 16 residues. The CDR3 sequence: CASSLLPRGTNTEAFF. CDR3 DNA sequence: TGTGCCAGCAGCTTACTTCCCCGGGGCACGAACACTGAAGCTTTCTTT.

CDR3 sequence (DNA): TGCAGCGTTGTTCGGACAGAAGACTATGGCTACACCTTC. This translates into CSVVRTEDYGYTF. The chain recombines TRBV29-1 with TRBJ1-2; D possibly corresponds to TRBD1 (6 bases). The CDR3 covers 13 residues. V was shortened by 4 bases and J by 3 bases, with 12 bases between the two germline ends. Germline V gene lookup returns CDR1 SQVTM and CDR2 ANQGSEA.

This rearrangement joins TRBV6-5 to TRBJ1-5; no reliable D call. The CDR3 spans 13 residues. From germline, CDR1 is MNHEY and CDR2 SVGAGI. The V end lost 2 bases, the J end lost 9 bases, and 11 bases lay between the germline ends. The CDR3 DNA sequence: TGTGCCAGCAGTTACGCCGGCAATGGGCCCCAGCATTTT. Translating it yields CASSYAGNGPQHF.

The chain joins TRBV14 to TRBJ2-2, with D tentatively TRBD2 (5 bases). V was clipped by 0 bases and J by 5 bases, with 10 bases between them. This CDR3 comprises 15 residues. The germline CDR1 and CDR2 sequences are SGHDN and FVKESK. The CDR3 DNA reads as TGTGCCAGCAGCCAAGACTGGACTCGAACCGGGGAGCTGTTTTTT. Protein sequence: CASSQDWTRTGELFF.

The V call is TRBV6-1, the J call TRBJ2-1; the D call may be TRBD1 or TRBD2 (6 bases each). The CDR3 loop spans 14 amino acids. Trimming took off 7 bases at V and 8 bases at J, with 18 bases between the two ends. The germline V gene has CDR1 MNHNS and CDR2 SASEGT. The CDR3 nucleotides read TGTGCCAGCACTGGGGGGCGGGTTTTCGATGAGCAGTTCTTC. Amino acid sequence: CASTGGRVFDEQFF.

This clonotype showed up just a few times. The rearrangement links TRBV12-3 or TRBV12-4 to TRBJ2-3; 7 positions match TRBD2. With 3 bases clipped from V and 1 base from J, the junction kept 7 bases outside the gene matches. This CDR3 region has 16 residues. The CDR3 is CASSFGPSGGTDTQYF. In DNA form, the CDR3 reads TGTGCCAGCAGTTTTGGACCGAGCGGGGGCACAGATACGCAGTATTTT.

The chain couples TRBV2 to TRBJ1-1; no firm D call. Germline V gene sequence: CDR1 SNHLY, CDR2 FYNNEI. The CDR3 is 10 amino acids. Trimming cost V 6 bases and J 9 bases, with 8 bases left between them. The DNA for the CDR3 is TGTGCCAGCAGGGGGAAGAAAGCTTTCTTT. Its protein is CASRGKKAFF.

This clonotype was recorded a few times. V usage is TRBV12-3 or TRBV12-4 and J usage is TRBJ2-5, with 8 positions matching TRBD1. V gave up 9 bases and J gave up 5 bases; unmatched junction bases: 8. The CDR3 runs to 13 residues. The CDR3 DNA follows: TGTGCCAGTTGGACAGGGAAGGACGAGACCCAGTACTTC. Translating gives CASWTGKDETQYF.

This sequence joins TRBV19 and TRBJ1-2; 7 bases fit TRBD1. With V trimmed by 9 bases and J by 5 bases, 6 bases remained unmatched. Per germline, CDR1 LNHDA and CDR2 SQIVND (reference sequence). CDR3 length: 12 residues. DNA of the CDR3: TGTGCCAGCGCATCAGGGGGGTATGGCTACACCTTC. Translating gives CASASGGYGYTF.

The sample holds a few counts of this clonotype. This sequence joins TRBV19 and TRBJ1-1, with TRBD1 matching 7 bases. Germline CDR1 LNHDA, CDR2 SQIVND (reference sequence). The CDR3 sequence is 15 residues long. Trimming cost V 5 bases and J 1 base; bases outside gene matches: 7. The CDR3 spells CASSRGGHWNTEAFF. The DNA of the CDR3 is TGTGCCAGTAGTCGAGGGGGCCACTGGAACACTGAAGCTTTCTTT. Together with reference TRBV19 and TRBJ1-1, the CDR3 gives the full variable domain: DGGITQSPKYLFRKEGQNVTLSCEQNLNHDAMYWYRQDPGQGLRLIYYSQIVNDFQKGDIAEGYSVSREKKESFPLTVTSAQKNPTAFYLCASSRGGHWNTEAFFGQGTRLTVV.

CDR3 bases: TGTGCCAGCAGCTTAGGAGTTTTCGAGGGGCTAAGGGAAGCAGATACGCAGTATTTT. This gives the protein CASSLGVFEGLREADTQYF. This chain uses TRBV7-9 with TRBJ2-3; D is tentatively TRBD1 or TRBD2 (5 bases each). V was pared by 1 base and J by 4 bases, with 24 bases between. CDR1 SEHNR and CDR2 FQNEAQ come from the germline V gene (reference sequence). The CDR3 covers 19 residues.

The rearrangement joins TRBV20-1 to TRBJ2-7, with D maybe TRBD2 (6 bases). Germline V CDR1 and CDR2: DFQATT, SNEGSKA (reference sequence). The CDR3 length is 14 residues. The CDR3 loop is CSARVGSGLYEQYV. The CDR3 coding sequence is TGCAGTGCTAGAGTAGGAAGCGGACTATACGAGCAGTACGTT.

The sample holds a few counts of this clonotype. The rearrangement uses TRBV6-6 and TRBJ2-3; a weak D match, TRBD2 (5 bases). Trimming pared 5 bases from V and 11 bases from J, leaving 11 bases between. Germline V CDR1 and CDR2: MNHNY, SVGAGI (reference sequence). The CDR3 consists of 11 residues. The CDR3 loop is CASSQDGKQYF. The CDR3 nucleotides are TGTGCCAGCAGTCAAGACGGGAAGCAGTATTTT.